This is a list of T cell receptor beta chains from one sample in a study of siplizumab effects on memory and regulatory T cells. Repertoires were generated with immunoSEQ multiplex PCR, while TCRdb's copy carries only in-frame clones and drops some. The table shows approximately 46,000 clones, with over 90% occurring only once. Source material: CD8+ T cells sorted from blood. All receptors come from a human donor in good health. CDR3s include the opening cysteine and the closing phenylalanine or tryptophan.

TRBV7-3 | CASSLYHYTGELFF
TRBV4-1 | CASSQGVVDRGQETQYF
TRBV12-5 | CASAAARTSGSPDTQYF
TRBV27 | CASSGTLGLSGELFF
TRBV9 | CASSVAEIQETQYF
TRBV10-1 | CASSESGRYTGELFF
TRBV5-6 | CASSLLTGANYGYTF
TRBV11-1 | CASSFRGNYNEQFF
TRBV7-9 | CASTRPPDNEQFF
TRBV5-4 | CAGRTYPGELFF
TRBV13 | CASSTQTGPGLYTF
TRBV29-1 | CSVTDGFNQPQHF
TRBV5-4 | CASSFLVLAGYNEQFF
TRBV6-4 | CASAIAGDHNEQFF
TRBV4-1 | CASSSRLAGGSNEQFF
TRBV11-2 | CASSLRLPGELFF
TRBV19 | CASSPQDNYGYTF
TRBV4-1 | CASSQDKAYSGNTIYF
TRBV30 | CARSRREDSYEQYF
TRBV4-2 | CASSQDPLGGGTDTQYF
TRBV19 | CASSISPGTEAFF
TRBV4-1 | CASSHSRATGEAFF
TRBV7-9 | CASSLDRQPQHF
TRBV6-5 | CASSYDKSSYNSPLHF
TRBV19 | CASSVDFLGYTF
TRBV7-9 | CASSPGSGSYEQYF